The rows below give T cell receptor beta chains drawn from one sample of a study of untreated major depressive disorder. Here immunoSEQ multiplex PCR was the method, and the copy in TCRdb shows in-frame clones only, minus some. This sample has more than 20,000 clones, with 85% to 95% found just once. The sequencing sample was made of CD4+ T cells from PBMCs. The source of these receptors is a young man in good health. CDR3s include the opening cysteine and the closing phenylalanine or tryptophan. A D gene is named only where the DNA matches it firmly. Rows give clone size only sometimes, using once, few, many, or a class for an expanded clone.

>TRBJ2-7|-|TRBV6-6|-
CASSYSVGVFSYEQYF
TGTGCCAGCAGTTACTCTGTCGGGGTCTTCTCCTACGAGCAGTACTTC
>TRBJ1-5|-|TRBV7-6|-
CASSLDAGFQPQHF
TGTGCCAGCAGCTTAGATGCGGGATTTCAGCCCCAGCATTTT
>TRBJ2-1|-|TRBV6-1|TRBD2
CASKGLAGGGEQFF
TGTGCCAGCAAGGGACTAGCGGGAGGAGGTGAGCAGTTCTTC
>TRBJ1-5|-|TRBV30|-
CAWSAGFNQPQHF
TGTGCCTGGAGTGCCGGGTTTAATCAGCCCCAGCATTTT
>TRBJ2-3|-|TRBV5-1|-
CASRSLITDTQYF
TGCGCCAGCAGGAGCTTGATCACAGATACGCAGTATTTT
>TRBJ2-7|-|TRBV6-5|TRBD1
CASSSTGTGDKQYF
TGTGCCAGCAGTTCCACCGGGACAGGGGACAAGCAGTACTTC
>TRBJ2-7|once|TRBV7-9|-
CASSAVAGESYEQYF
TGTGCCAGCAGCGCCGTGGCAGGGGAGTCCTACGAGCAGTACTTC
>TRBJ2-3|-|TRBV11-2|TRBD2
CASSLGAASGKTDTQYF
TGTGCCAGCAGCTTGGGGGCGGCTAGCGGGAAGACAGATACGCAGTATTTT
>TRBJ2-7|-|TRBV5-4|TRBD1
CASSSRDRVSYEQYF
TGTGCCAGCAGCTCCCGGGACAGGGTCTCCTACGAGCAGTACTTC
>TRBJ1-2|-|TRBV6-6|-
CANLSPGTGNYGYTF
TGTGCCAATCTATCCCCCGGGACCGGGAACTATGGCTACACCTTC
>TRBJ2-1|-|TRBV9|TRBD2
CATSTSGNYNEQFF
TGTGCCACCTCTACTAGCGGGAATTACAATGAGCAGTTCTTC
>TRBJ2-5|-|TRBV9|-
CASSVGRVETQYF
TGTGCCAGCAGCGTAGGCCGGGTGGAGACCCAGTACTTC
>TRBJ2-5|once|TRBV19|TRBD2
CASSRALAGQETQYF
TGTGCCAGTAGTCGAGCCCTAGCGGGCCAAGAGACCCAGTACTTC
>TRBJ2-1|-|TRBV9|TRBD2
CASSVAGGRREEQFF
TGTGCCAGCAGCGTAGCGGGAGGGCGGAGAGAAGAGCAGTTCTTC
>TRBJ2-1|-|TRBV5-1|TRBD1
CASSAGGSYNEQFF
TGCGCCAGCAGCGCAGGGGGATCGTACAATGAGCAGTTCTTC
>TRBJ2-2|-|TRBV6-1|-
CASSARGGNTGELFF
TGTGCCAGCAGTGCTAGGGGGGGAAACACCGGGGAGCTGTTTTTT
>TRBJ1-2|once|TRBV7-9|TRBD1
CASSLASYRGEGYTF
TGTGCCAGCAGCTTAGCCAGCTACAGGGGCGAAGGCTACACCTTC
>TRBJ2-3|-|TRBV5-1|TRBD2
CASSLELAGSTDTQYF
TGCGCCAGCAGCTTGGAACTAGCGGGTTCCACAGATACGCAGTATTTT
>TRBJ1-1|-|TRBV30|TRBD1
CAWTLGGTGWSRTEAFF
TGTGCCTGGACCCTCGGGGGGACAGGGTGGTCGAGGACTGAAGCTTTCTTT
>TRBJ1-1|-|TRBV5-1|-
CASSWGRLNTEAFF
TGCGCCAGCAGCTGGGGACGGCTGAACACTGAAGCTTTCTTT
>TRBJ2-3|few|TRBV2|-
CASRVGLSGDTQYF
TGTGCCAGCAGGGTGGGACTTAGCGGAGATACGCAGTATTTT
>TRBJ2-1|few|TRBV5-1|TRBD2
CASQNPGGGNEQFF
TGCGCCAGCCAAAATCCGGGAGGTGGCAATGAGCAGTTCTTC
>TRBJ1-2|few|TRBV7-3|-
CASSLISLGEAFGGYTF
TGTGCCAGCAGCTTAATTAGCTTGGGGGAGGCTTTTGGTGGCTACACCTTC
>TRBJ1-2|-|TRBV27|TRBD1
CASSLRDRGPSGYTF
TGTGCCAGCAGTCTCCGGGACAGGGGTCCCTCTGGCTACACCTTC
>TRBJ2-1|once|TRBV13|-
CASSLGPNNEQFF
TGTGCCAGCAGCTTAGGACCTAACAATGAGCAGTTCTTC
>TRBJ1-2|-|TRBV7-8|-
CASSLARQDYGYTF
TGTGCCAGCAGCTTAGCGAGGCAGGACTATGGCTACACCTTC
>TRBJ2-7|-|TRBV27|TRBD2
CASSYGLAGPYEQYF
TGTGCCAGCAGTTATGGACTAGCGGGGCCCTACGAGCAGTACTTC
>TRBJ2-7|-|TRBV2|-
CASTPAGYSYEQYF
TGTGCCAGCACCCCGGCGGGCTACTCCTACGAGCAGTACTTC
>TRBJ2-3|-|TRBV29-1|-
CSVEARGTDTQYF
TGCAGCGTTGAAGCCAGGGGCACAGATACGCAGTATTTT
>TRBJ2-7|-|TRBV9|-
CASSALAQGPNEQYF
TGTGCCAGCAGCGCACTAGCTCAGGGGCCCAACGAGCAGTACTTC
>TRBJ2-7|-|TRBV27|-
CASSLSQPSSYEQYF
TGTGCCAGCAGTTTATCACAGCCAAGCTCCTACGAGCAGTACTTC
>TRBJ1-1|-|TRBV5-1|-
CASSLVAAGTEAFF
TGCGCCAGCAGCTTGGTCGCGGCGGGGACTGAAGCTTTCTTT
>TRBJ1-1|-|TRBV9|-
CASSVTIGERNTEAFF
TGTGCCAGCAGCGTGACTATAGGGGAGCGGAACACTGAAGCTTTCTTT
>TRBJ1-2|-|TRBV27|-
CASRPPGAGGYTF
TGTGCCAGCAGGCCTCCAGGGGCAGGTGGCTACACCTTC
>TRBJ1-5|once|TRBV2|-
CATAVLSNQPQHF
TGTGCCACCGCAGTCCTTAGCAATCAGCCCCAGCATTTT
>TRBJ1-2|-|TRBV10-3|TRBD1
CAISDLGQGIGYTF
TGTGCCATCAGTGACCTAGGACAGGGGATTGGCTACACCTTC
>TRBJ2-6|-|TRBV4-3|TRBD1
CASSQQQGIVLTF
TGCGCCAGCAGCCAACAACAGGGGATCGTCCTGACTTTC
>TRBJ2-7|-|TRBV7-2|-
CASSRNSGYEQYF
TGTGCCAGCAGCCGTAATAGCGGCTACGAGCAGTACTTC
>TRBJ2-7|-|TRBV6-6|-
CASSRLGGAPVNEQYF
TGTGCCAGCAGTCGCCTGGGCGGGGCACCCGTGAACGAGCAGTACTTC
>TRBJ2-7|-|TRBV5-1|-
CASSPGTAADEQYF
TGCGCCAGCAGCCCAGGGACCGCGGCCGACGAGCAGTACTTC
>TRBJ2-3|-|TRBV2|-
CASSDQFSGGTQYF
TGTGCCAGCAGTGACCAATTTTCCGGGGGTACGCAGTATTTT
>TRBJ2-1|once|TRBV5-1|TRBD2
CASSLAAVRASGRGIYNEQFF
TGCGCCAGCAGCTTGGCTGCGGTCAGAGCTAGCGGGAGGGGGATTTACAATGAGCAGTTCTTC
>TRBJ2-3|-|TRBV13|-
CASSWAVGGADTQYF
TGTGCCAGCAGCTGGGCCGTGGGGGGCGCAGATACGCAGTATTTT
>TRBJ2-1|-|TRBV7-6|TRBD2
CASSSYSGSSYNEQFF
TGTGCCAGCAGCTCGTATAGCGGGAGCTCCTACAATGAGCAGTTCTTC
>TRBJ2-5|once|TRBV5-1|-
CASSRNDRFGDQYF
TGCGCCAGCAGCCGAAACGACAGGTTCGGGGACCAGTACTTC
>TRBJ2-7|-|TRBV21-1|-
CASISVLGSSSSYEQYF
TGTGCCAGCATCTCTGTCCTGGGGTCATCTAGCTCCTACGAGCAGTACTTC
>TRBJ2-7|-|TRBV18|TRBD2
CASSPGLAGAYEQYF
TGTGCCAGCTCACCTGGACTAGCGGGGGCCTACGAGCAGTACTTC
>TRBJ1-1|-|TRBV2|-
CASGERGLYTEAFF
TGTGCCAGCGGAGAAAGGGGGTTGTACACTGAAGCTTTCTTT
>TRBJ2-3|-|TRBV25-1|-
CASSVTPDTQYF
TGTGCCAGCAGTGTGACTCCAGATACGCAGTATTTT
>TRBJ2-7|-|TRBV19|-
CASSTPPTGSYEQYF
TGTGCCAGTAGTACCCCTCCGACAGGTTCCTACGAGCAGTACTTC
>TRBJ1-5|-|TRBV4-3|-
CASSQGIQGGQPQHF
TGCGCCAGCAGCCAAGGAATCCAGGGTGGGCAGCCCCAGCATTTT
>TRBJ2-2|-|TRBV2|TRBD2
CASRGGVATGELFF
TGTGCCAGCAGGGGAGGGGTGGCCACCGGGGAGCTGTTTTTT
>TRBJ2-7|-|TRBV4-2|-
CASSPPALRGEQYF
TGTGCCAGCAGCCCTCCGGCCCTTCGGGGCGAGCAGTACTTC
>TRBJ2-1|-|TRBV29-1|TRBD2
CSVYLPGLAHNEQFF
TGCAGCGTTTACCTTCCGGGACTAGCTCACAATGAGCAGTTCTTC
>TRBJ1-1|-|TRBV25-1|-
CASGSNTEAFF
TGTGCCAGTGGTTCGAACACTGAAGCTTTCTTT